A selection of T cell receptor beta chains follows, all from one sample in a study of blood T cell repertoires in COVID-19. Libraries were prepared by immunoSEQ multiplex PCR; TCRdb keeps only in-frame clonotypes and omits some of them. The repertoire has 50,000 to 70,000 clones, around 81% of them found once; the top ten carry roughly 5.3%. The sequenced sample was peripheral blood. The receptors here all came from a human donor in a cohort sampled during active COVID-19. The CDR3 runs from the conserved cysteine through the conserved F or W. A D gene is named only where the DNA matches it firmly. Clone size is shown for a subset of rows, as once, few, many or a class of expanded clone.

clone_size	d_call	j_call	v_call	cdr3_aa	cdr3_nt
.	.	TRBJ1-5	TRBV28	CASSRDTNQPQHF	TGTGCCAGCAGTAGGGACACCAATCAGCCCCAGCATTTT
.	.	TRBJ2-5	TRBV21-1	CASSRLRGHETQYF	TGTGCCAGCAGCCGTCTCAGGGGACACGAGACCCAGTACTTC
.	TRBD1	TRBJ2-7	TRBV6-5	CASILGPGQGYEQYF	TGTGCCAGCATTTTAGGACCGGGACAGGGGTACGAGCAGTACTTC
.	TRBD1	TRBJ2-5	TRBV28	CASKTGGKETQYF	TGTGCCAGCAAGACAGGGGGGAAAGAGACCCAGTACTTC
.	.	TRBJ2-6	TRBV5-8	CASSPGDSGANVLTF	TGTGCCAGCAGCCCAGGGGACTCTGGGGCCAACGTCCTGACTTTC
.	.	TRBJ2-7	TRBV28	CASSPTLTSVEQYF	TGTGCCAGCAGCCCGACTCTTACGAGTGTCGAGCAGTACTTC
.	.	TRBJ2-7	TRBV4-3	CASSPRLGSYEQYF	TGCGCCAGCAGCCCGAGACTAGGATCTTACGAGCAGTACTTC
once	.	TRBJ1-5	TRBV7-8	CASSLELLSNQPQHF	TGTGCCAGCAGCTTAGAACTGCTTAGCAATCAGCCCCAGCATTTT
.	.	TRBJ2-7	TRBV29-1	CSVEDRRRGLTYEQYF	TGCAGCGTTGAAGATCGAAGAAGGGGTCTCACCTACGAGCAGTACTTC
.	.	TRBJ2-7	TRBV10-3	CAISASAAYEQYF	TGTGCCATCAGTGCTAGCGCCGCCTACGAGCAGTACTTC
few	TRBD2	TRBJ2-7	TRBV7-2	CASSLSLTGGAEQYF	TGTGCCAGCAGCTTATCCCTTACGGGAGGGGCCGAGCAGTACTTC
.	.	TRBJ2-7	TRBV28	CASLSLGDSYEQYF	TGTGCCAGCCTAAGCCTAGGGGACTCCTACGAGCAGTACTTC
.	.	TRBJ2-5	TRBV18	CASSPIRGGETQYF	TGTGCCAGCTCACCAATCAGGGGTGGAGAGACCCAGTACTTC
.	.	TRBJ1-6	TRBV5-4	CASTTSPRGINSPLHF	TGTGCCAGCACCACATCGCCACGGGGAATTAATTCACCCCTCCACTTT
.	.	TRBJ2-1	TRBV11-2	CASSYGGAASEQFF	TGTGCCAGCAGCTACGGAGGGGCAGCAAGTGAGCAGTTCTTC
.	TRBD1	TRBJ1-2	TRBV30	CAWRKEGTGGFGGYGYTF	TGTGCCTGGAGGAAAGAGGGGACAGGGGGCTTCGGAGGCTATGGCTACACCTTC
.	TRBD2	TRBJ2-3	TRBV19	CASSWTGTSTTDTQYF	TGTGCCAGTAGCTGGACCGGGACTAGTACCACAGATACGCAGTATTTT
.	TRBD1	TRBJ1-6	TRBV23-1	CASSPRTGAPNSPLHF	TGCGCCAGCAGTCCTAGGACAGGAGCCCCCAATTCACCCCTCCACTTT
.	TRBD2	TRBJ2-1	TRBV19	CASKPRTSGSSYNEQFF	TGTGCCAGTAAGCCAAGAACTAGCGGGAGCTCCTACAATGAGCAGTTCTTC
.	.	TRBJ2-7	TRBV11-2	CASSLVEGWTPVEQYF	TGTGCCAGCAGCTTAGTGGAGGGGTGGACCCCTGTGGAGCAGTACTTC
.	.	TRBJ1-5	TRBV4-1	CASSQPRQGHHQPQHF	TGCGCCAGCAGCCAACCCAGGCAGGGGCATCATCAGCCCCAGCATTTT
.	.	TRBJ1-2	TRBV12-3/TRBV12-4	CASSYQGGYGYTF	TGTGCCAGCAGTTACCAGGGAGGCTATGGCTACACCTTC
.	.	TRBJ2-7	TRBV5-6	CASSGFMGGSYEQYF	TGTGCCAGCAGCGGGTTCATGGGGGGCTCCTACGAGCAGTACTTC
.	TRBD1	TRBJ1-4	TRBV18	CASSPGQDEKLFF	TGTGCCAGCTCACCGGGACAGGATGAAAAACTGTTTTTT
.	.	TRBJ1-6	TRBV18	CASSPAQNNSPLHF	TGTGCCAGCTCACCGGCCCAAAATAATTCACCCCTCCACTTT
.	TRBD2	TRBJ2-7	TRBV27	CASSWGGRASYEQYF	TGTGCCAGCAGTTGGGGCGGGAGGGCTTCCTACGAGCAGTACTTC
.	TRBD1	TRBJ2-7	TRBV19	CASSIPPRGRVSYEQYF	TGTGCCAGTAGTATCCCACCCAGGGGGCGCGTCTCCTACGAGCAGTACTTC
.	TRBD2	TRBJ2-4	TRBV28	CASSPFTSGKNIQYF	TGTGCCAGCAGTCCCTTTACTAGCGGCAAAAACATTCAGTACTTC
.	.	TRBJ1-1	TRBV28	CASSLLAGNPEAFF	TGTGCCAGCAGTTTATTAGCAGGGAATCCTGAAGCTTTCTTT
.	.	TRBJ2-7	TRBV19	CASSTYGSYEQYF	TGTGCCAGTAGTACGTACGGGTCCTACGAGCAGTACTTC
.	.	TRBJ1-2	TRBV7-9	CASRPSGVSYGYTF	TGTGCCAGCAGGCCCTCAGGGGTCTCCTATGGCTACACCTTC
.	.	TRBJ1-5	TRBV7-9	CASRARGANQPQHF	TGTGCCAGCAGAGCCCGGGGGGCGAATCAGCCCCAGCATTTT
.	TRBD1	TRBJ1-2	TRBV15	CATSSPSRTGEFRGYTF	TGTGCCACCAGCAGCCCTTCCAGGACAGGGGAATTTCGCGGCTACACCTTC
.	TRBD1	TRBJ2-7	TRBV2	CASSVQGTYEQYF	TGTGCCAGCAGTGTACAGGGGACCTACGAGCAGTACTTC
.	TRBD1	TRBJ1-2	TRBV7-9	CASSFLGQGILLGYTF	TGTGCCAGCAGCTTCCTTGGACAGGGGATCCTTCTAGGCTACACCTTC